This T cell receptor (beta chain) stems from a study of blood T cell repertoires in COVID-19. Study at large: PBMCs, B-cell-depleted T cells, or T cells were the source of the cDNA or gDNA that made up the material.

The data were produced by immunoSEQ multiplex PCR, yet TCRdb's version contains in-frame clones alone and is incomplete. The sample gives 250,000 or so clones, just under 85% of which show up once; under 4.5% is in the top ten. The CDR3 sequence is 12 residues long. Germline CDR1 and CDR2: SNHLY and FYNNEI. V dropped 0 bases and J dropped 6 bases, with 4 bases sitting between them. Specimen: peripheral blood. The receptor was isolated from a man in his fifties or sixties with acute or convalescent COVID-19. The chain joins TRBV2 to TRBJ2-3; the D is unclear. The CDR3 spells CASSEARDTQYF. CDR3 sequence (DNA): TGTGCCAGCAGTGAAGCGCGGGATACGCAGTATTTT.